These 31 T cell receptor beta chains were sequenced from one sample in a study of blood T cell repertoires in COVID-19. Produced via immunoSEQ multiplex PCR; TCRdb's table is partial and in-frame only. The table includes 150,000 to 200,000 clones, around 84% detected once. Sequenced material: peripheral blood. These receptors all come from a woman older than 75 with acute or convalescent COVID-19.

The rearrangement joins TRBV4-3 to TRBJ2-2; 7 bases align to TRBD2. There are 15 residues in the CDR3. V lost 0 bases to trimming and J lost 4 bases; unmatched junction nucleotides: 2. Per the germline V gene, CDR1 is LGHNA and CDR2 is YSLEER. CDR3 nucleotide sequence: TGCGCCAGCAGCCAAGATCGGGGGGTCACCGGGGAGCTGTTTTTT. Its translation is CASSQDRGVTGELFF.

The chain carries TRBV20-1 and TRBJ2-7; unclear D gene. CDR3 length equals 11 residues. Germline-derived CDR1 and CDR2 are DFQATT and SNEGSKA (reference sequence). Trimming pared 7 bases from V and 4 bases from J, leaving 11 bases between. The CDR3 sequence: CSVSQDYEQYF. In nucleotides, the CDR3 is TGCAGTGTATCCCAGGATTACGAGCAGTACTTC.

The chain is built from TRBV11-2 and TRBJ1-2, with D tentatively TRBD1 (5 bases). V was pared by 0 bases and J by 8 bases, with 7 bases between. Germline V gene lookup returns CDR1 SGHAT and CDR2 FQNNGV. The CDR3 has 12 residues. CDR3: CASSLEGRGYTF. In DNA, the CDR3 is TGTGCCAGCAGCTTAGAGGGGCGGGGCTACACCTTC.

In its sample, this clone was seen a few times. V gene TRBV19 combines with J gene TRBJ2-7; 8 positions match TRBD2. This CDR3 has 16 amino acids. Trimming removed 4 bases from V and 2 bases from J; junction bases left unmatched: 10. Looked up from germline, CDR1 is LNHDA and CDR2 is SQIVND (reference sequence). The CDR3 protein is CASSRNRLAPTYEQYF. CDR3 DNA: TGTGCCAGTAGTAGAAACCGACTAGCGCCTACCTACGAGCAGTACTTC.

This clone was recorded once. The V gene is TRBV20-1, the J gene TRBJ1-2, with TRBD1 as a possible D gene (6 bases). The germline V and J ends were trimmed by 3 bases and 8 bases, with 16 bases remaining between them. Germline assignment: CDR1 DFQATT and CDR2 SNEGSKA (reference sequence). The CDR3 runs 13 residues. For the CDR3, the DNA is TGCAGTGCTAGTATCAGGGGACGCCTCGGCTACACCTTC. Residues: CSASIRGRLGYTF.

In nucleotides, the CDR3 is TGTGCCAGTAGTATAGGGGCAGGTAGAGCTTTCTTT. The encoded protein is CASSIGAGRAFF. V is TRBV19 and J is TRBJ1-1; D gene ambiguous. The ends were cut back, 1 base at V and 10 bases at J, with 10 bases in the middle. Germline lookup yields CDR1 LNHDA and CDR2 SQIVND (reference sequence). The CDR3 covers 12 residues.

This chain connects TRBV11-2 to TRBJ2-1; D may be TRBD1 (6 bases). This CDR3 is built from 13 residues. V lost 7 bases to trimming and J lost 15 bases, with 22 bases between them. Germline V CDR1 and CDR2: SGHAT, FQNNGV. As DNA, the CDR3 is TGTGCCAGCACCCTTAACAGGGCCCCGCGTTCGTTCTTC. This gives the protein CASTLNRAPRSFF.

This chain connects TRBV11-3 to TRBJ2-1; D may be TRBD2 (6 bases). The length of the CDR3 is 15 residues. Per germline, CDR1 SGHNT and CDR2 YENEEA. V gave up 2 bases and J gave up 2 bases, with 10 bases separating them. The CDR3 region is CASSLRGSAYNEQFF. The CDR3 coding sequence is TGTGCCAGCAGCTTACGGGGGAGTGCCTACAATGAGCAGTTCTTC.

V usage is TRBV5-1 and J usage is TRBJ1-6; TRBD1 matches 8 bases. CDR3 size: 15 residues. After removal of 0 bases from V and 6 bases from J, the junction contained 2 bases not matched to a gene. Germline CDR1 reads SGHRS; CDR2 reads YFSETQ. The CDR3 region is CASSLDRGTNSPLHF. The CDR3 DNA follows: TGCGCCAGCAGCTTGGACAGGGGGACTAATTCACCCCTCCACTTT.

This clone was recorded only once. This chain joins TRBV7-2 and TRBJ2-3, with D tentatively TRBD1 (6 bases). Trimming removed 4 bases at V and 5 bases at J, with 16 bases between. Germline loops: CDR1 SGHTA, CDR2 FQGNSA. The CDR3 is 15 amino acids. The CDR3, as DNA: TGTGCCAGCAGCTCAACCGGGACAAACAAAGATACGCAGTATTTT. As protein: CASSSTGTNKDTQYF.

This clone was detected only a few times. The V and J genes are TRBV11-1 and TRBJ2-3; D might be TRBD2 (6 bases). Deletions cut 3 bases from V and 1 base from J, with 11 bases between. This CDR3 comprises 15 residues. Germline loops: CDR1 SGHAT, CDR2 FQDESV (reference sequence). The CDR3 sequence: CASSLGRGGTDTQYF. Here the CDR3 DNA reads TGTGCCAGCAGCTTGGGGCGGGGTGGCACAGATACGCAGTATTTT.

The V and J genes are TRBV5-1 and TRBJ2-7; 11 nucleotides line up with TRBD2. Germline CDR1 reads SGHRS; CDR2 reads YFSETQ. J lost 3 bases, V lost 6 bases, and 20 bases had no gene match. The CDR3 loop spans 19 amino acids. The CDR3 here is CASISGVPRTSGPFYEQYF. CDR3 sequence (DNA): TGCGCCAGCATTTCGGGGGTGCCCCGGACTAGCGGGCCATTCTACGAGCAGTACTTC.

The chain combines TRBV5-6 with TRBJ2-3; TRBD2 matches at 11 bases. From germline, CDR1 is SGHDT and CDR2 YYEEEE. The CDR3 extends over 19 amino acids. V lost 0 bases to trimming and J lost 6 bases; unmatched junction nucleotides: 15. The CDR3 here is CASSLGSGRAGSISDTQYF. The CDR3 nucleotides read TGTGCCAGCAGCTTGGGTAGCGGGAGGGCCGGATCTATTAGCGATACGCAGTATTTT. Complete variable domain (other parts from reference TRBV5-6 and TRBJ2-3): DAGVTQSPTHLIKTRGQQVTLRCSPKSGHDTVSWYQQALGQGPQFIFQYYEEEERQRGNFPDRFSGHQFPNYSSELNVNALLLGDSALYLCASSLGSGRAGSISDTQYFGPGTRLTVL.

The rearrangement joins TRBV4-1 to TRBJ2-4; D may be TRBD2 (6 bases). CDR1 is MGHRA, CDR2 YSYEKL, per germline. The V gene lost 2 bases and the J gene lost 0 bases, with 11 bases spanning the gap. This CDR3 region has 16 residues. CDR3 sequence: CASSQFGGGAKNIQYF. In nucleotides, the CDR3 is TGCGCCAGCAGCCAATTCGGGGGAGGAGCCAAAAACATTCAGTACTTC.

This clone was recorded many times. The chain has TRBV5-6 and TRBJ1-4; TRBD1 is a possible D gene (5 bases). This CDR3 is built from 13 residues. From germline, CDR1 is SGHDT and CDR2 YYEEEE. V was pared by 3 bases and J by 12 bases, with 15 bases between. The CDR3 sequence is CASSSNNGGELFF. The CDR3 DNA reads TGTGCCAGCAGCTCCAATAACGGGGGAGAACTGTTTTTT.

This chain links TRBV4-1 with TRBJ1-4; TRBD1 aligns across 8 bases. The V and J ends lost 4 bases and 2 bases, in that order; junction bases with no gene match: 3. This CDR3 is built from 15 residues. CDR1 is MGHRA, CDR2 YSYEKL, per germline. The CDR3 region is CASSPWDRTNEKLFF. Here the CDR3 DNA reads TGCGCCAGCAGCCCGTGGGACAGGACTAATGAAAAACTGTTTTTT.

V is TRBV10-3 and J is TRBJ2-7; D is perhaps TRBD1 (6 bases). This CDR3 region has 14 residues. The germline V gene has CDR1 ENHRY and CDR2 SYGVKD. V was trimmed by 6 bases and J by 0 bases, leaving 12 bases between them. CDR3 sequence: CAIRPDRYSYEQYF. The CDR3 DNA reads TGTGCCATCAGGCCTGACAGGTACTCCTACGAGCAGTACTTC.

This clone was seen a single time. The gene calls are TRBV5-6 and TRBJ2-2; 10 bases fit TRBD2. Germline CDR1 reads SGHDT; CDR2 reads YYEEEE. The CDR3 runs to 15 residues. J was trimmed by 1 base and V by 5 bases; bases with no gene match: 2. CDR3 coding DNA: TGTGCCAGCAGTCGGACTAGCGGGAACACCGGGGAGCTGTTTTTT. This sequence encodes CASSRTSGNTGELFF. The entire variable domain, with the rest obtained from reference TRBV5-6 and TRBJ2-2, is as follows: DAGVTQSPTHLIKTRGQQVTLRCSPKSGHDTVSWYQQALGQGPQFIFQYYEEEERQRGNFPDRFSGHQFPNYSSELNVNALLLGDSALYLCASSRTSGNTGELFFGEGSRLTVL.

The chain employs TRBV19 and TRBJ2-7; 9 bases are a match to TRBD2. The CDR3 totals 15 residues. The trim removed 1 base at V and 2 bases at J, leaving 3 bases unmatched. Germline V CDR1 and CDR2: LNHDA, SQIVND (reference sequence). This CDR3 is CASSIAASGTYEQYF. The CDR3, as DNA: TGTGCCAGTAGTATAGCGGCTAGCGGGACCTACGAGCAGTACTTC.

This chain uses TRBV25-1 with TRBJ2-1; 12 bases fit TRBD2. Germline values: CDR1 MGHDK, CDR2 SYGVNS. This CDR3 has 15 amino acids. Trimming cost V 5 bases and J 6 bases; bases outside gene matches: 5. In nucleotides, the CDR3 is TGTGCCAGCAGTCCTGCGGGACTAGCGGGCAATGAGCAGTTCTTC. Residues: CASSPAGLAGNEQFF. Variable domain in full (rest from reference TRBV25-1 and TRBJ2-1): EADIYQTPRYLVIGTGKKITLECSQTMGHDKMYWYQQDPGMELHLIHYSYGVNSTEKGDLSSESTVSRIRTEHFPLTLESARPSHTSQYLCASSPAGLAGNEQFFGPGTRLTVL.

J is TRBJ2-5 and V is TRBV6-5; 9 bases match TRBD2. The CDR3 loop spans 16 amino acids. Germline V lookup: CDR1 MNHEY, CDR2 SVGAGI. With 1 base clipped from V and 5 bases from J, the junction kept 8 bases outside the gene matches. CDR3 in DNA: TGTGCCAGCAGTTACTGGCGGGGGGGCCTCCAGGAGACCCAGTACTTC. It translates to CASSYWRGGLQETQYF.

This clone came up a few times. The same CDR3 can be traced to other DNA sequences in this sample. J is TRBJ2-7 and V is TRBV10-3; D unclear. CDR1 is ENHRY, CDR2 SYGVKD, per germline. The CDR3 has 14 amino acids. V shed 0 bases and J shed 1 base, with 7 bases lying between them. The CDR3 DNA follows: TGTGCCATCAGTGAGTCAACGGGTTCCTACGAGCAGTACTTC. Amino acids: CAISESTGSYEQYF.

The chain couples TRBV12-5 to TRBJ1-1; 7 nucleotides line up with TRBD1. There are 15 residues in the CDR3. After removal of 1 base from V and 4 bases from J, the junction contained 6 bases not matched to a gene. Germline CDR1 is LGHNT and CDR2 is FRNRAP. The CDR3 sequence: CASGLGTGVRTEAFF. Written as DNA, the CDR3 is TGTGCTAGTGGTTTGGGAACAGGGGTGCGCACTGAAGCTTTCTTT.

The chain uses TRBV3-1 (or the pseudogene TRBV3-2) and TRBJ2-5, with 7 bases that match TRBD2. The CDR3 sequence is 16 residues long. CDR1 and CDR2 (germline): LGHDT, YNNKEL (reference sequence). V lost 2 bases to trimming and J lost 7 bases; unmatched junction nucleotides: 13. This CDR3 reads CASSQRDYETGGTQYF. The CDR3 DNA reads TGTGCCAGCAGCCAAAGGGACTATGAGACGGGAGGGACCCAGTACTTC.

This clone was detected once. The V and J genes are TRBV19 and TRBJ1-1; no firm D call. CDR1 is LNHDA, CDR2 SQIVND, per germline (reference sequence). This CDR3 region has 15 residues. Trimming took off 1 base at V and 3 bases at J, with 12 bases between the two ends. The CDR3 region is CASSIGEGGDTEAFF. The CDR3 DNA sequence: TGTGCCAGTAGTATAGGCGAGGGAGGCGACACTGAAGCTTTCTTT.

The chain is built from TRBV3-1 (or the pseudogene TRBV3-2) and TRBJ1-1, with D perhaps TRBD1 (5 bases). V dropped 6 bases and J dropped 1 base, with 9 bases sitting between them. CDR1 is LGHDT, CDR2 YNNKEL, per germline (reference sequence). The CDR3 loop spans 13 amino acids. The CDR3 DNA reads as TGTGCCAGCAGGCCGACAGCGAACACTGAAGCTTTCTTT. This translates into CASRPTANTEAFF.

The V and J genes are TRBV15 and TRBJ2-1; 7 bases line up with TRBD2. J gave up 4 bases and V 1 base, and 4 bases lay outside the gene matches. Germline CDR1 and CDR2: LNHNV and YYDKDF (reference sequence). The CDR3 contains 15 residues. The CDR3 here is CATSRGLADYNEQFF. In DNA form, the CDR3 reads TGTGCCACCAGCAGAGGGCTAGCGGATTACAATGAGCAGTTCTTC. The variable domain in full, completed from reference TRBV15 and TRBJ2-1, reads DAMVIQNPRYQVTQFGKPVTLSCSQTLNHNVMYWYQQKSSQAPKLLFHYYDKDFNNEADTPDNFQSRRPNTSFCFLDIRSPGLGDTAMYLCATSRGLADYNEQFFGPGTRLTVL.

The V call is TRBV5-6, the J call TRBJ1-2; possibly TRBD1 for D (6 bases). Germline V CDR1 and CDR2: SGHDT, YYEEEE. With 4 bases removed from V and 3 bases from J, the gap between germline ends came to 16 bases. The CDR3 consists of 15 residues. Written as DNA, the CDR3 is TGTGCCAGCAGCCTAGGCTCCGGGACACACTATGGCTACACCTTC. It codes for CASSLGSGTHYGYTF.

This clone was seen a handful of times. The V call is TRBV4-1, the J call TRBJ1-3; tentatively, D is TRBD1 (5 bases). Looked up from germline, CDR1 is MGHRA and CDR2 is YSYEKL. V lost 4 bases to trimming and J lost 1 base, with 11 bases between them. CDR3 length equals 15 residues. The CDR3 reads CASSRLQDSGNTIYF. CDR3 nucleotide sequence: TGCGCCAGCAGCCGCCTACAGGATTCTGGAAACACCATATATTTT.

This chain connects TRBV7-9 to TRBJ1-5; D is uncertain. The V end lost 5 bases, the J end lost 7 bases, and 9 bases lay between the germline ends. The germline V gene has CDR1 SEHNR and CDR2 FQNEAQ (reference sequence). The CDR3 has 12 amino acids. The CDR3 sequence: CASSPLRQPQHF. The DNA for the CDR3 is TGTGCCAGCAGCCCTCTCCGGCAGCCCCAGCATTTT.

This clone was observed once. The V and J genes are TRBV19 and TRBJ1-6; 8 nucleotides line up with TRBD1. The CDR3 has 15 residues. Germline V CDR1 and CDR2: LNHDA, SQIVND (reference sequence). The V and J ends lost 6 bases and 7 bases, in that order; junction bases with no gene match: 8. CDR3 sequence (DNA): TGTGCCAGTAGCAAAATACAGGGGGAGAATTCACCCCTCCACTTT. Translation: CASSKIQGENSPLHF.